The present T cell receptor beta chain was sequenced within a study of OX40 agonist ivuxolimab in advanced cancers. Blood was sampled at baseline, cycle 4 day 1, and cycle 7 day 1. Per germline, CDR1 MNHEY and CDR2 SMNVEV (reference sequence). V shed 4 bases and J 9 bases; nucleotides not matched to a gene: 5. CDR3 size: 12 residues. TCRdb's copy holds only in-frame clones and misses some; the assay was immunoSEQ multiplex PCR. Of 75,000 to 100,000 clones in the sample, more than 85% were seen once. A word on this clone: The antigen is not known.

Whole-study findings and limits: Some of the lowest clonal expansion was seen in partial responders at 0.1-3.0 mg/kg.

The sequence was obtained from an adult with an advanced solid tumor such as melanoma, head and neck, liver or kidney cancer. J is TRBJ2-7 and V is TRBV27, with 8 bases identical to TRBD2. The sample in question was CD4+ or CD8+ T cells sorted from blood, obtained in a trial of the OX40 agonist ivuxolimab. CDR3 coding DNA: TGTGCCAGCAGTTCCGGGGGGGGTTGGCAGTACTTC. It specifies CASSSGGGWQYF.